These T cell receptor beta chains were read from a single sample in a study of cytomegalovirus exposure and HLA in healthy donors. TCRdb keeps only in-frame clones here, not all; method: immunoSEQ multiplex PCR. The sample comprises 200,000 or so clones, 90% to 95% of which are singletons, and around 1.1% rests with the top ten. Sequencing was done on a sample of PBMCs. These receptor sequences come from a woman aged 18-29 years in good health and CMV-seronegative. CDR3s leave out the opening cysteine and the closing phenylalanine or tryptophan. The order of the fields is V gene, J gene, CDR3 protein.

v_gene: TRBV5-6; j_gene: TRBJ1-2; CDR3aa: ASSLQTGGFGYT
v_gene: TRBV25-1; j_gene: TRBJ2-7; CDR3aa: ASSESDRPYEQY
v_gene: TRBV30; j_gene: TRBJ1-1; CDR3aa: AWRRDPTARNTEAF
v_gene: TRBV11-3; j_gene: TRBJ2-1; CDR3aa: ASSLADREQF
v_gene: TRBV30; j_gene: TRBJ1-1; CDR3aa: AWSGGPTTEAF
v_gene: TRBV6-5; j_gene: TRBJ1-2; CDR3aa: ASSYPTGVGYGYT
v_gene: TRBV27; j_gene: TRBJ2-1; CDR3aa: ASSVVAGIGNEQF
v_gene: TRBV5-5; j_gene: TRBJ1-1; CDR3aa: ASSLVSIGAFRRAPTEAF
v_gene: TRBV5-1; j_gene: TRBJ2-1; CDR3aa: ASSLEGLAGSNEQF
v_gene: TRBV28; j_gene: TRBJ2-3; CDR3aa: ASSAGTGLGRTQY
v_gene: TRBV6-1; j_gene: TRBJ1-1; CDR3aa: ASSEPPNTEAF
v_gene: TRBV15; j_gene: TRBJ1-6; CDR3aa: ATSREGDGGSPLH
v_gene: TRBV27; j_gene: TRBJ2-7; CDR3aa: ASSPTTLVEQY
v_gene: TRBV27; j_gene: TRBJ2-7; CDR3aa: ASSKDGVAGGSYEQY
v_gene: TRBV19; j_gene: TRBJ2-7; CDR3aa: ASSLRTSGRFYEQY
v_gene: TRBV5-1; j_gene: TRBJ2-7; CDR3aa: ASSLTSGSYEQY
v_gene: TRBV6-4; j_gene: TRBJ1-1; CDR3aa: ASSDSGRGNTEAF
v_gene: TRBV9; j_gene: TRBJ2-7; CDR3aa: ASSEGTTSGRREQY
v_gene: TRBV5-1; j_gene: TRBJ2-5; CDR3aa: ASSRQGFGETQY
v_gene: TRBV5-1; j_gene: TRBJ2-1; CDR3aa: ASSFGLAGYYNEQF
v_gene: TRBV18; j_gene: TRBJ1-5; CDR3aa: ASSPLVAGGGGHQPQH
v_gene: TRBV27; j_gene: TRBJ2-7; CDR3aa: ASSLSGGGFVGEQY
v_gene: TRBV5-4; j_gene: TRBJ2-7; CDR3aa: ASSPGTSGTYEQY
v_gene: TRBV7-3; j_gene: TRBJ2-7; CDR3aa: ASSVSSGSYYEQY
v_gene: TRBV5-1; j_gene: TRBJ2-3; CDR3aa: ASSLGAGSDTQY
v_gene: TRBV28; j_gene: TRBJ1-2; CDR3aa: ASSSQGIHGYT
v_gene: TRBV4-1; j_gene: TRBJ1-1; CDR3aa: ASSQTGSYADTEAF